This paragraph covers one T cell receptor (beta chain) sequence. Antigen unknown. The sample is drawn from a study of persistence of HIV-infected CD4 T cells. Study in general: Median time on suppressive ART was around 8 years. Anti-CD3/anti-CD28 stimulation activated a higher proportion of cells than antigen stimulation, with lower memory fraction. The study's findings and limits: Rare CMV-responding cells carrying HIV-1 proviruses were not analyzed separately for TCR.

This was the immunoSEQ version 4 assay in survey mode. Profiling relied on immunoSEQ multiplex PCR, and the TCRdb table lists in-frame clones only, not all of them. The sample lists about 43,000 clones, about 90% seen once, with about 0.94% in the top ten. Anti-CD3/anti-CD28 beads served as a nonspecific positive control stimulus. Sorting of responding CD4+ T cells relied on upregulated CD40 ligand together with CD69. Germline CDR1 reads ENHRY; CDR2 reads SYGVKD. The CDR3 is 14 residues long. The source material was CD4+ T cells sorted from PBMCs after approximately 20-hour stimulation, sampled from a patient who received antiretroviral therapy. The chain uses TRBV10-3 and TRBJ2-4; 7 bases match TRBD1. The receptor was isolated from an adult man with HIV who was CMV-seropositive. CDR3 DNA: TGTGGGCTGGGACAGATAGTAGCCAAAAACATTCAGTACTTC. This codes for CGLGQIVAKNIQYF.